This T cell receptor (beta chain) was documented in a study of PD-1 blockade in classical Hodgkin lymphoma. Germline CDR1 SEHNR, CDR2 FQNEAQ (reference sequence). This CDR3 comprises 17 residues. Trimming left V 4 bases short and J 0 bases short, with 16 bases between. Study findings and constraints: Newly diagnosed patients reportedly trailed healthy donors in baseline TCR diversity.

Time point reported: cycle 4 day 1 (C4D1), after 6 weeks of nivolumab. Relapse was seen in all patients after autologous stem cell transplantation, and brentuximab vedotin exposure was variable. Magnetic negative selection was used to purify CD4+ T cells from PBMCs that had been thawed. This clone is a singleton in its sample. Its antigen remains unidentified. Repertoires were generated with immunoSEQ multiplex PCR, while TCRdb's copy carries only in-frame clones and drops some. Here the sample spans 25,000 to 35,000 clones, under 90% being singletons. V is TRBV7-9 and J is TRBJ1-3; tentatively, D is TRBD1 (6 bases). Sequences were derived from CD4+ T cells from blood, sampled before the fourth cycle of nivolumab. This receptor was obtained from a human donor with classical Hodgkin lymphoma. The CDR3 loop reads CASSSLATGSSGNTIYF. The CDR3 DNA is TGTGCCAGCAGCTCCCTCGCAACAGGGAGCTCTGGAAACACCATATATTTT.